This T cell receptor beta chain was observed in a study of cytotoxic CD8 clonotypes in ibrutinib-treated CLL. This clone was seen once. Assay used: immunoSEQ multiplex PCR; TCRdb lists only in-frame clones, some missing. The sample consists of about 330,000 clones, 67% of them appearing once. The CDR3 loop spans 15 amino acids. The trim removed 5 bases at V and 5 bases at J, leaving 8 bases unmatched. CDR1 is LNHDA, CDR2 SQIVND, per germline (reference sequence). This sample comprised PBMCs, obtained after 36 months of ibrutinib treatment. The TCR was taken from a human donor with chronic lymphocytic leukemia. V usage is TRBV19 and J usage is TRBJ2-1, with 8 bases aligning to TRBD1. The CDR3 region is CASSLRTGWDNEQFF. Here the CDR3 DNA reads TGTGCCAGTAGTTTAAGGACAGGGTGGGACAATGAGCAGTTCTTC. The entire variable domain, with the rest obtained from reference TRBV19 and TRBJ2-1, is as follows: DGGITQSPKYLFRKEGQNVTLSCEQNLNHDAMYWYRQDPGQGLRLIYYSQIVNDFQKGDIAEGYSVSREKKESFPLTVTSAQKNPTAFYLCASSLRTGWDNEQFFGPGTRLTVL.